Listed here is a single TCR beta chain. Its antigen is unidentified. The data stem from a study of vaccination and CD4 T cells after COVID-19. Looking at the study overall: Six males and four females, two of them Hispanic, were enrolled as convalescents. Stimuli were overlapping spike peptide pools of SARS-CoV-2 and three common cold coronaviruses (HCoV-NL63, HCoV-OC43, HCoV-229E). The study drew post-COVID samples a median around 92 days after diagnosis (range 35 to 161).

Regarding treatment: approximately nine-day PBMC culture with coronavirus spike peptide pools or control peptides (ViraFEST assay). This CDR3 region has 14 residues. The ends were cut back, 6 bases at V and 0 bases at J, with 11 bases in the middle. Germline lookup yields CDR1 SGHAT and CDR2 FQDESV (reference sequence). Study results and limitations: Apart from involving relatively few convalescent patients, the work omitted early post-infection timepoints.

At the Johns Hopkins FTIC core, DNA taken from cultured CD4+ T cells was sequenced by way of the Oncomine TCR Beta short-read assay. TCRdb ran MiXCR on the PCR reads and lists one entry per CDR3 protein. The sample yields fewer than 20,000 distinct CDR3 sequences, around 80% seen once. The TCR was taken from a human donor who received a COVID-19 vaccine. The source material was CD4+ T cells from blood, cultured in vitro, sampled after SARS-CoV-2 vaccination. V is TRBV11-1 and J is TRBJ1-2; unclear D gene. This chain's CDR3 is CASSHPRANYGYTF. DNA of the CDR3: TGTGCCAGCAGTCACCCACGTGCTAACTATGGCTACACCTTC.